This T cell receptor (beta chain) was recovered during a study of T cell responses to AZD1222 COVID-19 vaccine. A word on this clone: Its antigen is unknown. The same CDR3 can be traced to other DNA sequences in this sample.

V was shortened by 5 bases and J by 1 base, with 2 bases between the two germline ends. The CDR3 is 11 amino acids. Findings of the study overall: Most donors were white British, females outnumbered males, and clonal diversity was possibly underestimated.

TCRdb's table, derived via immunoSEQ multiplex PCR, lists solely in-frame clones and lacks some. The sample lists roughly 110,000 clones, around 89% occurring once. This TCR came from an adult in good health. Specimen: peripheral blood, collected on day 0 of AZD1222 vaccination. The chain carries TRBV12-3 or TRBV12-4 and TRBJ2-5; D gene unclear. The CDR3 region is CASSLQETQYF. The CDR3 DNA is TGTGCCAGCAGTCTCCAAGAGACCCAGTACTTC.